This passage covers 15 T cell receptor beta chains from one sample sequenced in a study of graft-versus-host responses after intestinal transplantation. No antigen is known for these receptors. Generated by immunoSEQ multiplex PCR, the TCRdb table keeps only in-frame clones and is missing some. In the table there are roughly 90,000 clones, about 88% of which are singletons. The material was unstimulated CD4+ T cells sorted from spleen or lymph node cells, obtained before transplant. Receptors were obtained from a human donor who was the organ donor for an intestinal transplant.

The chain links TRBV7-6 to TRBJ2-1; the D gene is possibly TRBD2 (6 bases). This CDR3 is 15 amino acids long. The germline CDR1 and CDR2 sequences are SGHVS and FNYEAQ. Deletions cut 5 bases from V and 3 bases from J, with 14 bases between. The DNA for the CDR3 is TGTGCCAGCAGCCTCGGGTCTAGCGTCTACAATGAGCAGTTCTTC. Translated: CASSLGSSVYNEQFF.

The V call is TRBV14, the J call TRBJ2-1, with TRBD2 matching 15 bases. V dropped 6 bases and J dropped 12; count of bases not matched to a gene: 3. CDR1 and CDR2 (germline): SGHDN, FVKESK. The CDR3 has 13 amino acids. This chain's CDR3 is CASRGLAGGTQFF. The CDR3 nucleotides read TGTGCCAGCAGGGGACTAGCGGGAGGAACGCAGTTCTTC. Together with reference TRBV14 and TRBJ2-1, the CDR3 gives the full variable domain: EAGVTQFPSHSVIEKGQTVTLRCDPISGHDNLYWYRRVMGKEIKFLLHFVKESKQDESGMPNNRFLAERTGGTYSTLKVQPAELEDSGVYFCASRGLAGGTQFFGPGTRLTVL.

The V call is TRBV9, the J call TRBJ2-1; 9 positions agree with TRBD1. There are 15 residues in the CDR3. The J segment lost 7 bases and the V segment lost 2 bases, leaving 7 bases of the junction unmatched. Looked up from germline, CDR1 is SGDLS and CDR2 is YYNGEE. The CDR3 DNA reads TGTGCCAGCAGCGTTCGACAGGGGGTAAGGAATGAGCAGTTCTTC. Translated, it gives CASSVRQGVRNEQFF.

V usage is TRBV7-2 and J usage is TRBJ2-3; 13 nucleotides agree with TRBD2. Trimming removed 1 base from V and 11 bases from J; junction bases left unmatched: 3. This CDR3 is 14 amino acids long. CDR1 is SGHTA and CDR2 is FQGNSA in the germline V gene. The chain's CDR3 is CASSLGLAGGVQYF. The CDR3 bases are TGTGCCAGCAGCTTAGGACTAGCGGGAGGAGTGCAGTATTTT.

The chain carries TRBV27 and TRBJ1-2; weak D call: TRBD1 (5 bases). The germline CDR1 and CDR2 sequences are MNHEY and SMNVEV (reference sequence). This CDR3 comprises 14 residues. Trimming shortened V by 2 bases and J by 7 bases, and 14 bases separated the two germline ends. The CDR3 here is CASSLRQGIVGYTF. In nucleotides, the CDR3 is TGTGCCAGCAGTTTACGGCAGGGAATAGTTGGCTACACCTTC.

The chain couples TRBV7-2 to TRBJ2-5; TRBD2 matches at 9 bases. V dropped 3 bases and J dropped 5; count of bases not matched to a gene: 4. The CDR3 is 14 amino acids. Germline V CDR1 and CDR2: SGHTA, FQGNSA. The CDR3 sequence is CASSFGGRGETQYF. In DNA, the CDR3 is TGTGCCAGCAGCTTCGGCGGGAGGGGCGAGACCCAGTACTTC.

The rearrangement joins TRBV18 to TRBJ2-3; D is unresolved. The CDR3 is made up of 15 amino acids. The V gene lost 2 bases and the J gene lost 0 bases, with 9 bases spanning the gap. Looked up from germline, CDR1 is KGHSH and CDR2 is LQKENI. For the CDR3, the DNA is TGTGCCAGCTCACCATATGTGGCTAGCACAGATACGCAGTATTTT. This translates into CASSPYVASTDTQYF.

Concerning this clone: One end of the junction is discordant with germline, which a read error may explain. The chain carries TRBV5-6 and TRBJ2-1; 10 bases map to TRBD1. Germline V gives CDR1 SGHDT, CDR2 YYEEEE. The CDR3 loop spans 11 amino acids. Here the CDR3 reads CASSWGGQGIF. The CDR3 DNA reads as TGTGCCAGCAGCTGGGGGGGACAGGGGATCTTC.

The V call is TRBV28, the J call TRBJ2-5, with TRBD1 identical over 8 bases. Gene TRBJ2-7 matches the end of the DNA better, so the J call may be wrong. The CDR3 consists of 14 residues. Germline V gene data show CDR1 as MDHEN and CDR2 as SYDVKM. In DNA form, the CDR3 reads TGTGCCAGCAAATCGACAGGGGCCATCTACGAGCAGTACTTC. This encodes CASKSTGAIYEQYF.

On this clone itself: The same CDR3 also results from other DNA sequences found in this sample. The rearrangement joins TRBV10-1 to TRBJ1-2, with D tentatively TRBD1 (6 bases). CDR1 WNHNN and CDR2 SYGVQD come from the germline V gene (reference sequence). The CDR3 consists of 12 residues. The CDR3 sequence is CATKDRSYGYTF. The CDR3 DNA is TGCGCTACTAAGGACAGAAGCTATGGCTACACCTTC.

The V call is TRBV19, the J call TRBJ1-2; D perhaps matches TRBD1 (6 bases). This CDR3 has 15 amino acids. Per the germline V gene, CDR1 is LNHDA and CDR2 is SQIVND (reference sequence). V lost 9 bases to trimming and J lost 8 bases, with 25 bases between them. The DNA of the CDR3 is TGTGCCAGCAGAAGCACCGGGACAAACCCGGGGGGCTACACCTTC. This encodes CASRSTGTNPGGYTF.

The chain combines TRBV18 with TRBJ1-5; 8 positions agree with TRBD1. Germline loops: CDR1 KGHSH, CDR2 LQKENI. The CDR3 has 15 residues. J was trimmed by 4 bases and V by 3 bases; bases with no gene match: 5. CDR3 amino acids: CASSPTGQANQPQHF. Written as DNA, the CDR3 is TGTGCCAGCTCACCGACGGGACAGGCAAATCAGCCCCAGCATTTT.

The gene calls are TRBV7-2 and TRBJ2-1, with 10 bases that match TRBD2. The length of the CDR3 is 16 residues. Germline CDR1 is SGHTA and CDR2 is FQGNSA. J was trimmed by 8 bases and V by 2 bases; bases with no gene match: 9. CDR3: CASSLIGTSEIDEQFF. CDR3 DNA: TGTGCCAGCAGCTTAATAGGGACTAGCGAAATCGATGAGCAGTTCTTC.

This chain joins TRBV5-1 and TRBJ1-1; 8 positions match TRBD1. The CDR3 is 15 amino acids. V shed 4 bases, J shed 1 base, and the junction held 6 bases outside the gene matches. CDR1 is SGHRS and CDR2 is YFSETQ in the germline V gene. In DNA, the CDR3 is TGCGCCAGCAGCACCTTGGACAGGGCGAACACTGAAGCTTTCTTT. Translated: CASSTLDRANTEAFF.

The chain couples TRBV6-5 to TRBJ2-7; D ambiguous. The CDR3 is 13 amino acids. The germline V and J ends were trimmed by 5 bases and 4 bases, with 12 bases remaining between them. CDR1 and CDR2 (germline): MNHEY, SVGAGI. The CDR3 reads CASSRASDYEQYF. CDR3 DNA: TGTGCCAGCAGTCGCGCTTCTGATTACGAGCAGTACTTC.